This TCR beta chain comes out of a study of control samples from healthy donors and cancer patients. Clones were sequenced by immunoSEQ multiplex PCR, and TCRdb holds only the in-frame ones, with some missing. The repertoire holds about 80,000 clones, with about 79% as singletons. This clone was counted only a few times. The V segment lost 3 bases and the J segment 4 bases; nucleotides outside the gene matches: 15. This CDR3 is built from 18 residues. Germline loops: CDR1 SGHTS, CDR2 YDEGEE. The sequence came from a man between 60 and 75 years old with head and neck cancer. The sequenced material came from PBMCs. The V call is TRBV5-8, the J call TRBJ2-2; TRBD1 agrees at 7 bases. The CDR3 coding sequence is TGTGCCAGCAGCTCACCCACTTGGGGGACAGAACTCACCGGGGAGCTGTTTTTT. Its protein product is CASSSPTWGTELTGELFF. Combining the CDR3 with reference TRBV5-8 and TRBJ2-2 gives the whole variable domain EAGVTQSPTHLIKTRGQQATLRCSPISGHTSVYWYQQALGLGLQFLLWYDEGEERNRGNFPPRFSGRQFPNYSSELNVNALELEDSALYLCASSSPTWGTELTGELFFGEGSRLTVL.